This TCR beta chain comes out of a study of naive and memory T cell subsets (dated by TCRdb to about 2017). Regarding the complete study: The figure summarizing these samples reported approximately ten blood donors, 7 tuberculin skin test biopsies and 3 saline control biopsies. Skin biopsies were taken from tuberculin skin test sites or from saline-injected control sites and were processed for RNA extraction as described before. PCR2 was typically performed as a SYBR Green qPCR that was stopped at a set threshold, although end-point PCR (around 6 cycles) could be used instead for low-input samples. The paper's findings and limits, for the study overall: Skin biopsy collection and RNA processing details were not given in the paper but referenced to earlier studies. The larger number of TCRs found at tuberculin skin test sites was interpreted as T cell infiltration of a delayed type IV hypersensitivity reaction. TCR sequences were reportedly obtained from both types of skin biopsy, with many more TCRs found at tuberculin skin test sites. The RNA-based method was acknowledged to be potentially sensitive to changes in TCR transcripts with T cell activation and differentiation.

This clonotype has at least ten counts. What antigen it recognizes has not been identified. No quality values exist for individual bases; no much larger clone is one base distant. Libraries were built with UMI-ligation and nested PCR. TCR RNA was reverse transcribed with SuperScript IV using alpha and beta constant region primers for the blood and skin samples. The ligated cDNA was amplified in four rounds of PCR with nested alpha and beta constant region primers together with the SP2 primer. An oligonucleotide carrying the Illumina SP2 primer and a UMI was ligated to the cDNA 3' end using T4 RNA ligase 1. To prevent hairpin formation, the 12-nucleotide UMI was made up of two random hexamers with an eight-base spacer between them. TCR alpha and beta chain libraries were processed separately from the second PCR onward, with dual indexing for multiplexing. After pooling, the indexed libraries were analyzed by capillary electrophoresis and sequenced on either an Illumina MiSeq or NextSeq. PhiX DNA at about 5-7.5% was added to the libraries to raise base diversity and improve cluster recognition. For the original study's pipeline: Demultiplexor took UMIs from read 2, joined the UMIs to the TCR sequence from read 1, and separated reads according to sample indices. Decombinator identified V and J genes and V-J junctions and gave each TCR a five-part identifier that included V and J deletions. Collapsinator used UMIs to correct sequencing errors and PCR amplification heterogeneity, yielding UMI-based abundance per TCR. CDR3Translator turned identifiers into nucleotide sequence, translated the nucleotide sequence into amino acids, and pulled out CDR3 regions based on terminal motifs. Error-corrected alpha and beta TCR counts from blood and skin were compared after normalization to input RNA amount. In TCRdb, the public reads were trimmed at Q25 with fastp and aligned with MiXCR, with productive beta chains retained. Each CDR3 protein gets just one entry, which takes the most common genes and DNA from the rows behind it. TCRdb's processing, not the authors' own work, is the source of the V and J calls. This sample lists some 20,000 distinct CDR3 sequences; less than 9.5% were detected once. The ten largest account for approximately 6.3% of the sample.

In light of the paper, this sample's treatment or condition label describes: skin biopsy from PPD injection site in Mantoux-positive individual. Total RNA was used without cell sorting and was treated with RQ1 DNase before reverse transcription, with a target input of roughly 1 to 1,100 ng. The study described a robust, sensitive protocol for amplifying, sequencing and analyzing TCRs, using 3' ligation of a UMI-containing oligonucleotide to TCR cDNA. The tuberculin skin test biopsies were taken from PPD-injected sites in individuals who had a positive Mantoux test. Libraries were prepared from skin biopsies and whole blood so that pipeline robustness could be tested in samples in which T cells form a minority population. The sequence came from an adult in good health. Material: skin, obtained from a tuberculin skin test site.

The CDR3 corresponds to CATARPETETQYF. The DNA is TGTGCCACCGCGAGACCGGAGACAGAGACCCAGTACTTC. The chain joins TRBV24-1 to TRBJ2-5, with the D gene uncertain. CDR1 and CDR2 (KGHDR, SFDVKD) derive from the germline V gene. The CDR3, from cysteine to phenylalanine, totals 13 residues. The retained sequence is limited to the CDR3, 39 bases, with the frame set at the first base. V is clipped by 9 bases and J by 4 bases, and the sequence between their germline boundaries is 14 bases long.